This TCR beta chain is drawn from a study of regulatory T cells in long-lasting Graves disease (dated by TCRdb to the early 2020s). Background on the whole study: Persistent Graves' disease was defined as antithyroid drug treatment for over 5 years with persistently positive TSH receptor autoantibodies. A total of some 33 samples were covered by TCR sequencing, comprising approximately 13 persistent and around 20 newly diagnosed Graves' disease patients. The study took place in China and was registered as a clinical trial. Persistent Graves' disease patients in the clinical cohort had taken antithyroid drugs for roughly 10 years on average. This study used TCR sequencing and RNA sequencing of peripheral blood to compare persistent Graves' disease patients against newly diagnosed Graves' disease patients.

The germline V end is reduced by 3 bases and the J end by 6 bases; junction bases left unmatched: 2. CDR1 and CDR2, looked up from the germline V gene (reference sequence), are PRHDT and FYEKMQ. From the cysteine through the phenylalanine, the CDR3 covers 14 amino acids. Only the CDR3 portion is preserved as DNA: 42 bases, with reading frame beginning at the first base. Libraries came from multiplex PCR. The data were produced on an Illumina HiSeq 4000. TCR beta libraries were built with iRepertoire HTBI primers and Arm-PCR amplification of CDR3 regions. PCR products were gel purified before sequencing. Concerning the study's data processing: Gene usage analysis of CDR3 amino acid clonotypes used the 60 to 75 TRBV and around 13 TRBJ segments found across samples. Filtered high-quality paired reads were merged into contigs using COPE and FqMerger. BLAST was used to align contigs to the IMGT TRBV, TRBD and TRBJ reference genes, and CDR3 was defined following IMGT. Any clonotype with a frequency above 0.1% was counted as a highly expanded clone. Shannon entropy served as the measure of repertoire diversity, while the Gini coefficient captured V-J evenness. A clonotype found in more than one individual was treated as public. The public reads were quality trimmed at Q25 with fastp and then assembled into clones with MiXCR by TCRdb, keeping productive beta chains. Every distinct CDR3 protein forms one entry, paired with its most common genes and DNA. TCRdb's processing, not the study's, gives the V and J calls here. In this sample the table shows 650,000 to 700,000 distinct CDR3 sequences, 25% to 30% of which occur a single time. The ten largest account for 40% to 50% of the sample.

According to the study, the label for this sample's time point signals: persistent/refractory GD, antithyroid drugs over 5 years with positive TRAb. RNA was extracted from PBMCs in TRIzol for both TCR sequencing and RNA sequencing. The diagnosis of Graves' disease was made according to American Thyroid Association guidelines. The patients came from an endocrinology department in Xi'an, China. Each patient gave 9 to 10 milliliters of peripheral blood, collected in an EDTA anticoagulant tube. Ficoll Paque Plus density gradient separation was used to isolate PBMCs, and no additional T cell sorting was done. An Agilent 2100 Bioanalyzer and agarose gel were used to check RNA quality, while a NanoDrop 2000 measured RNA concentration. Overall results and qualifications from the work: The authors noted that the small sample size was a limitation that may lower accuracy. TRBV28, TRBJ1-2 and TRBJ2-5 were preferentially used in persistent disease, while TRBV20-1 and TRBJ2-1 were favored in newly diagnosed disease. Only the TCR beta chain was sequenced and analyzed. Peripheral blood alone was examined, since thyroid tissue, which constituted the primary lesion, could not be accessed. A larger number of public clonotypes was shared among persistent patients (more than 2,500) than among newly diagnosed patients (approximately 1,000). Compared with newly diagnosed patients, patients with persistent Graves' disease had lower TCR Shannon entropy and fewer highly expanded clones, which suggests clonal expansion.

The sample holds one count of this clonotype. Its antigen remains unidentified. No clone much larger than this one lies a single base away; base qualities are absent. One read offers little support. The material was peripheral blood mononuclear cells (PBMCs), obtained when the disease was refractory, from a patient treated with antithyroid drugs. This sequence uses TRBV13 and TRBJ2-2; 9 bases in the middle match TRBD1. The sequence derives from a female donor with Graves disease. The CDR3 protein: CASSFGTGPGELFF. The sequence in DNA is TGTGCCAGCAGCTTCGGGACAGGGCCCGGGGAGCTGTTTTTT.